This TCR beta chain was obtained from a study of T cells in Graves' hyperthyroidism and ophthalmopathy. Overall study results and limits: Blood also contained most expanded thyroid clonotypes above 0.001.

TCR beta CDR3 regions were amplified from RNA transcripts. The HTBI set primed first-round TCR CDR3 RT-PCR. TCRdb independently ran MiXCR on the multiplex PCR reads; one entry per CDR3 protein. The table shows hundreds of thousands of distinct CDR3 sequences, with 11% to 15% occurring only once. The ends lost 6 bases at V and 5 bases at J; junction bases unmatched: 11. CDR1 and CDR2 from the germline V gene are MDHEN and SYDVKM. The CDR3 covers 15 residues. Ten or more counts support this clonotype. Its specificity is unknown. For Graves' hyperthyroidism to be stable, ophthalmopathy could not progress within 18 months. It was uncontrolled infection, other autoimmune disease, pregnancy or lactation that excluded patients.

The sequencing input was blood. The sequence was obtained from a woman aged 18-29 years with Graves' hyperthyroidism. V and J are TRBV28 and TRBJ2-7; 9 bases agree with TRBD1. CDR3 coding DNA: TGTGCCAGCAGCTCTGCGGGACAGGGTATCCACGAGCAGTACTTC. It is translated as CASSSAGQGIHEQYF. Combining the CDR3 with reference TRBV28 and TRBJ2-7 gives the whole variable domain DVKVTQSSRYLVKRTGEKVFLECVQDMDHENMFWYRQDPGLGLRLIYFSYDVKMKEKGDIPEGYSVSREKKERFSLILESASTNQTSMYLCASSSAGQGIHEQYFGPGTRLTVT.